This TCR beta chain came from a study of control samples from healthy donors and cancer patients (dated by TCRdb to the early 2020s). Trimming takes 5 bases from V and 5 bases from J, and the germline ends sit 21 bases apart. The CDR3 has 17 amino acids, counting the end cysteine and phenylalanine. CDR3 DNA is the only sequence kept; it has 51 bases, read in frame from the first base. CDR1 and CDR2, per the germline V gene, are SGHTA and FQGTGA. With regard to this clone: The specificity of this receptor is unknown. No much larger clone exists at a distance of one base, and base qualities are not known.

Libraries were built with the immunoSEQ multiplex PCR assay. Sourced from immuneACCESS, this table was stored by TCRdb with only in-frame sequences that have V and J called. A share of the clones is absent; for the studies checked, an unresolved V gene accounts for under half, and the remainder has no known explanation. The sample table holds roughly 120,000 clones, of which over 75% were seen once. The ten largest make up approximately 4% of the sample. The rearranged chain carries TRBV7-3 and TRBJ2-2; a tentative D call is TRBD2 (5 bases match). This TCR was sampled from a human donor in good health. The donor label of this sample is uncertain. The sample consisted of blood. The CDR3 is CASSLVPGPPGTGELFF. The nucleotide sequence is given as TGTGCCAGCAGCCTTGTGCCAGGCCCACCGGGGACCGGGGAGCTGTTTTTT. Reference TRBV7-3 and TRBJ2-2 proteins supply the regions before and after the CDR3; the full variable domain is: GAGVSQTPSNKVTEKGKYVELRCDPISGHTALYWYRQSLGQGPEFLIYFQGTGAADDSGLPNDRFFAVRPEGSVSTLKIQRTERGDSAVYLCASSLVPGPPGTGELFFGEGSRLTVL.